The T cell receptor beta chain described here comes from a study of blood T cell repertoires in COVID-19. On the study more broadly: Whether acute or convalescent, the COVID-19 samples came from the United States, Italy and Spain. T cells, B-cell-depleted T cells, or PBMCs supplied cDNA or gDNA.

In the study's own analysis: Estimation of nucleated cell counts relied on the amplification of reference gene primers. Measured with immunoSEQ multiplex PCR; TCRdb has only the in-frame clones, and not every one. For V, J and clone size, that table is used; D and trimming come from the DNA. The table lists 100,000 to 150,000 clones, 87% of them singletons. The sequence derives from a woman aged 60 to 75 with acute or convalescent COVID-19. Sequenced sample: peripheral blood.

In nucleotides, the CDR3 is TGCGCCAGCAGCCAAGGCCAGGGAAACACTGAAGCTTTCTTT. Translated, it gives CASSQGQGNTEAFF. The rearrangement links TRBV4-1 to TRBJ1-1, with D perhaps matching TRBD1 (5 bases). From germline, CDR1 is MGHRA and CDR2 YSYEKL. Trimming took 1 base from V and 2 from J, leaving 8 bases between them. CDR3 length: 14 amino acids.